This T cell receptor beta chain derives from a study of CD8 T cells in ankylosing spondylitis. Whole-study results and caveats: There was reportedly significant enrichment of clones that were disease-linked in matched ankylosing spondylitis synovial fluid. A TCR beta motif made of fewer than ten highly homologous variants seemed typical of ankylosing spondylitis blood.

V lost 5 bases and J lost 5; bases outside the gene matches: 2. Germline V gene lookup returns CDR1 SGHAT and CDR2 FQNNGV. The CDR3 extends over 14 amino acids. In this sample, this clonotype turned up a few times. Its matching antigen is unknown. TCRdb itself ran the 5' RACE reads through MiXCR, one entry per CDR3 protein. The sample contains some 150,000 distinct CDR3 sequences, around two fifths of which appear only once. This chain uses TRBV11-2 with TRBJ1-6; the match to TRBD1 covers 8 bases. The sequence derives from a male donor with ankylosing spondylitis. The sample consisted of synovial fluid, either unsorted or a sorted T cell fraction (not recorded which). This chain's CDR3 is CASSETGDNSPLHF. DNA of the CDR3: TGTGCCAGCAGCGAGACAGGGGATAATTCACCCCTCCACTTT. Based on the CDR3 plus reference TRBV11-2 and TRBJ1-6, the full variable domain is EAGVAQSPRYKIIEKRQSVAFWCNPISGHATLYWYQQILGQGPKLLIQFQNNGVVDDSQLPKDRFSAERLKGVDSTLKIQPAKLEDSAVYLCASSETGDNSPLHFGNGTRLTVT.